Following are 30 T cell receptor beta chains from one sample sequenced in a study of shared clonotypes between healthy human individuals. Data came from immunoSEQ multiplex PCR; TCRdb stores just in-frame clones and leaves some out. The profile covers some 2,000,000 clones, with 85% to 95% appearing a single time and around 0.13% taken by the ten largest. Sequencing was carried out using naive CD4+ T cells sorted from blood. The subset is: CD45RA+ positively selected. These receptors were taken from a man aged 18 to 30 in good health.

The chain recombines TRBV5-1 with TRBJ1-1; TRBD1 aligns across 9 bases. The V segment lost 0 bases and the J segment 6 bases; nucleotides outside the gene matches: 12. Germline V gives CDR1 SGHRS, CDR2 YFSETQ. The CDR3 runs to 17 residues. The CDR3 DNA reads TGCGCCAGCAGCTTGGCCCCTTGGGGACAGGGTAAGGCTGAAGCTTTCTTT. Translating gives CASSLAPWGQGKAEAFF.

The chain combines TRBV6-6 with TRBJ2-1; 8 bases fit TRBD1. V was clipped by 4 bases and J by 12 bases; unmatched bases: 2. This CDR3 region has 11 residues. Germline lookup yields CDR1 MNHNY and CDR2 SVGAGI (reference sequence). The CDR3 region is CASSFDRGQFF. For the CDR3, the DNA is TGTGCCAGCAGTTTTGACAGGGGGCAGTTCTTC.

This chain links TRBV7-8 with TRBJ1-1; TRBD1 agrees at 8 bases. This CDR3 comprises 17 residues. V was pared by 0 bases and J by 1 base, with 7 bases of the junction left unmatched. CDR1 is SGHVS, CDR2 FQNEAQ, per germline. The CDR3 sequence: CASSLALRQGRNTEAFF. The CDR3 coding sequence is TGTGCCAGCAGCTTAGCTCTAAGACAGGGGAGGAACACTGAAGCTTTCTTT.

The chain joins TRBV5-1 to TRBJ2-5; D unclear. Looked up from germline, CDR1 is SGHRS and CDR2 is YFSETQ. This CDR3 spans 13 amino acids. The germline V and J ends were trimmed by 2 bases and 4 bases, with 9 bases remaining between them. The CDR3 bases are TGCGCCAGCAGCTTACTGGTCACAGAGACCCAGTACTTC. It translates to CASSLLVTETQYF.

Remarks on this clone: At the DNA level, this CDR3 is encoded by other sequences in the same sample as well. The CDR3, as DNA: TGTGCCAGCAGCCCGGGACTAGCTTTATACGAGCAGTACTTC. Translation: CASSPGLALYEQYF. The genes are TRBV7-2 and TRBJ2-7, with 9 bases aligning to TRBD2. The V gene end was trimmed by 5 bases and the J gene end by 4 bases; junction bases not matched to a gene: 6. The CDR3 has 14 amino acids. The V gene's germline CDR1 is SGHTA and CDR2 FQGNSA.

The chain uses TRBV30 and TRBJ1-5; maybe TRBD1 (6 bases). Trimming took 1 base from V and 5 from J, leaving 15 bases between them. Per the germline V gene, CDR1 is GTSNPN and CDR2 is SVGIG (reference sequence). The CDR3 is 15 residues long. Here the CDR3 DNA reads TGTGCCTGGAGTGCGGGACAACCAAGGGATCAGCCCCAGCATTTT. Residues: CAWSAGQPRDQPQHF.

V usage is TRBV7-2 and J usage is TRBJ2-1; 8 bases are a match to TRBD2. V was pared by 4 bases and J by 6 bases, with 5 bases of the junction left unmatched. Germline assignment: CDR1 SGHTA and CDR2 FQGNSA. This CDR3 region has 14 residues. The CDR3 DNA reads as TGTGCCAGCAGCTGGAGCGGGGGATCCAATGAGCAGTTCTTC. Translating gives CASSWSGGSNEQFF. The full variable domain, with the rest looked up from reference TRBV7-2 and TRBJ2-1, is GAGVSQSPSNKVTEKGKDVELRCDPISGHTALYWYRQSLGQGLEFLIYFQGNSAPDKSGLPSDRFSAERTGGSVSTLTIQRTQQEDSAVYLCASSWSGGSNEQFFGPGTRLTVL.

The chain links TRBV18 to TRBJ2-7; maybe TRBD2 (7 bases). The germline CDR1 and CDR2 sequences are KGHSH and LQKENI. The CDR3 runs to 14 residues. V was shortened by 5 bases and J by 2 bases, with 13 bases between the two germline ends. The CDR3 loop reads CASSVGRGPYEQYF. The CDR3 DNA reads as TGTGCCAGCTCAGTTGGGCGGGGGCCCTACGAGCAGTACTTC.

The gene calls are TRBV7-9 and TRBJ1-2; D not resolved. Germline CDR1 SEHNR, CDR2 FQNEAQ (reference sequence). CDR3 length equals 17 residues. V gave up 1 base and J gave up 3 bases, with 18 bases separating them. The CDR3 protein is CASSLGLGERYDYGYTF. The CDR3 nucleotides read TGTGCCAGCAGCTTAGGTCTCGGGGAGAGGTATGACTATGGCTACACCTTC.

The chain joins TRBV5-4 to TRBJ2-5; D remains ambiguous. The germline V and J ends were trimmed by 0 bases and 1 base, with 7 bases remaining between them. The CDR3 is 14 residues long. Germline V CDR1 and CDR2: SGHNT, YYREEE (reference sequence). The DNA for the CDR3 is TGTGCCAGCAGCTTGGCCAGGTCCCAAGAGACCCAGTACTTC. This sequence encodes CASSLARSQETQYF.

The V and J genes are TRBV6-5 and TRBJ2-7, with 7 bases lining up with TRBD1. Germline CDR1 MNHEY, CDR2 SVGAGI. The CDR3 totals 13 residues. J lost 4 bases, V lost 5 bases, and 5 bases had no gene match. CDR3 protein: CASSIRGHYEQYF. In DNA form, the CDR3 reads TGTGCCAGCAGTATTAGGGGGCATTACGAGCAGTACTTC.

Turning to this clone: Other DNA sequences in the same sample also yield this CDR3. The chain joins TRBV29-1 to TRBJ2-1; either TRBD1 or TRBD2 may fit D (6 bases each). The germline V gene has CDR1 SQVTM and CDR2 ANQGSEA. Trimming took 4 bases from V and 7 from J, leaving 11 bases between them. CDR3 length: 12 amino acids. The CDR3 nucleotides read TGCAGCGTTGGAATAGGGGGGAATGAGCAGTTCTTC. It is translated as CSVGIGGNEQFF.

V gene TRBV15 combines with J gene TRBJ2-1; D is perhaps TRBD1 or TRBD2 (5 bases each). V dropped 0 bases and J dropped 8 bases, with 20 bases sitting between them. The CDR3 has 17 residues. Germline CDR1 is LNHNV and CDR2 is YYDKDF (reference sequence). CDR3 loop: CATSRDLGLAWNDEQFF. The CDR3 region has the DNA TGTGCCACCAGCAGAGATCTGGGGCTAGCCTGGAACGATGAGCAGTTCTTC.

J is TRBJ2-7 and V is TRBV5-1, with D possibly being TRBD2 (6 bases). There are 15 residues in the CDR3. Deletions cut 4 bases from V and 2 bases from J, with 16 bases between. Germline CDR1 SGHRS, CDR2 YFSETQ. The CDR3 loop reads CASSRVGGSAYEQYF. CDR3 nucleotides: TGCGCCAGCAGCCGTGTGGGGGGAAGCGCCTACGAGCAGTACTTC.

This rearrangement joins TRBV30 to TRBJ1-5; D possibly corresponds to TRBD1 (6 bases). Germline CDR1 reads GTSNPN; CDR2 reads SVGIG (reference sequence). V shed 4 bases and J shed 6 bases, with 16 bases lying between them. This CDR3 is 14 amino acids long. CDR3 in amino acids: CAWNRQAGGQPQHF. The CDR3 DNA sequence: TGTGCCTGGAACCGACAGGCGGGGGGTCAGCCCCAGCATTTT.

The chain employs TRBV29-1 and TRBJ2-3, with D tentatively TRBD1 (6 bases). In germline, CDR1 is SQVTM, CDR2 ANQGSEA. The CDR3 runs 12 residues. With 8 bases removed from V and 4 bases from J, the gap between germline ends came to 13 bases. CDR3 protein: CSPGVVADTQYF. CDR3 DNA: TGCAGCCCAGGGGTAGTAGCAGATACGCAGTATTTT.

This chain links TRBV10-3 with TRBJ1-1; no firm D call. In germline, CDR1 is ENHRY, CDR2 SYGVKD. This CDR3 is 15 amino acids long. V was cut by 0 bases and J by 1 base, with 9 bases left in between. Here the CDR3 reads CAISESRTGNTEAFF. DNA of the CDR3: TGTGCCATCAGTGAGTCTCGGACCGGGAACACTGAAGCTTTCTTT.

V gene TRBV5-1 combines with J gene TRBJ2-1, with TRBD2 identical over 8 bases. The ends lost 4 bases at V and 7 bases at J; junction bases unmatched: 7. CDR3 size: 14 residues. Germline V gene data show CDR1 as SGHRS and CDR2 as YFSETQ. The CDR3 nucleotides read TGCGCCAGCAGCGGCGTCGGGACTAGAAATGAGCAGTTCTTC. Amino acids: CASSGVGTRNEQFF.

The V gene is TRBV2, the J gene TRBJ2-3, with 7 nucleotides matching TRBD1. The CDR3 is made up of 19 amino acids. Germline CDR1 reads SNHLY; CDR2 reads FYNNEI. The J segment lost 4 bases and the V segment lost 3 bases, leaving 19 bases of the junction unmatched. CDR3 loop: CASSDADRRIHPYPDTQYF. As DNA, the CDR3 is TGTGCCAGCAGTGATGCGGACAGGCGAATTCACCCCTACCCAGATACGCAGTATTTT. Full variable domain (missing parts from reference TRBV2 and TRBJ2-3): EPEVTQTPSHQVTQMGQEVILRCVPISNHLYFYWYRQILGQKVEFLVSFYNNEISEKSEIFDDQFSVERPDGSNFTLKIRSTKLEDSAMYFCASSDADRRIHPYPDTQYFGPGTRLTVL.

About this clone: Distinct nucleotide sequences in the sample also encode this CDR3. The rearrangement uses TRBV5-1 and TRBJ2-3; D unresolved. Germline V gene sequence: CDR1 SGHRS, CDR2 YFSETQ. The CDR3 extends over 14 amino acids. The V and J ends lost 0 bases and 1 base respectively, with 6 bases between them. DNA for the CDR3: TGCGCCAGCAGCTTGGTCTCAGGCACAGATACGCAGTATTTT. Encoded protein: CASSLVSGTDTQYF. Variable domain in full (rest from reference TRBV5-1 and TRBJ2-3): KAGVTQTPRYLIKTRGQQVTLSCSPISGHRSVSWYQQTPGQGLQFLFEYFSETQRNKGNFPGRFSGRQFSNSRSEMNVSTLELGDSALYLCASSLVSGTDTQYFGPGTRLTVL.

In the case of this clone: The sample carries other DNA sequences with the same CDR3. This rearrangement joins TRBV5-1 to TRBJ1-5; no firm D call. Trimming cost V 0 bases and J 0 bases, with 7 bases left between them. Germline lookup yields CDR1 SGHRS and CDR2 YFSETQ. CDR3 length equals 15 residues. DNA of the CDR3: TGCGCCAGCAGCTTGGGGCAGAGTAGCAATCAGCCCCAGCATTTT. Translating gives CASSLGQSSNQPQHF.

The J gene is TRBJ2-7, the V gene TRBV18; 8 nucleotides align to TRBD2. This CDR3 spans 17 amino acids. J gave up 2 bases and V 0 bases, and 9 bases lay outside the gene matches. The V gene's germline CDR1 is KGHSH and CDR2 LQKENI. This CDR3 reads CASSPPTTLAVPYEQYF. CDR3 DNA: TGTGCCAGCTCACCACCGACAACACTAGCGGTACCCTACGAGCAGTACTTC.

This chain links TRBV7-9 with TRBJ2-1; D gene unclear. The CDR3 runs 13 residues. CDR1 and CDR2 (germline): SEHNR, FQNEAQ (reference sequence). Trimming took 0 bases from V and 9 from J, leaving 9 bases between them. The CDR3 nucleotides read TGTGCCAGCAGCTTAGCAAAATCGATTGAGCAGTTCTTC. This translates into CASSLAKSIEQFF.

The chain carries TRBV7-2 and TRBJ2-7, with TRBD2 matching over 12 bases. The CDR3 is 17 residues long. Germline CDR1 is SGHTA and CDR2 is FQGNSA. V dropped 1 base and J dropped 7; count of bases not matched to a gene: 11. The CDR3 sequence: CASSLGLAGGPVGEQYF. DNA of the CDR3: TGTGCCAGCAGCTTAGGGCTAGCGGGAGGGCCTGTGGGAGAGCAGTACTTC.

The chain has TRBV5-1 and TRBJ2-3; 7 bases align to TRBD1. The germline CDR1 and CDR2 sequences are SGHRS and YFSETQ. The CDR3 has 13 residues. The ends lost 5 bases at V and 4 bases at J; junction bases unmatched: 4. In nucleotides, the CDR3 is TGCGCCAGCAGGGAAACAGGGGCAGATACGCAGTATTTT. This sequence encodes CASRETGADTQYF.

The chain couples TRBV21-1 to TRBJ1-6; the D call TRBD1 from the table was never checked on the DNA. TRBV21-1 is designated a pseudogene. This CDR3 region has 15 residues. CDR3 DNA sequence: TGTGCCAGCAGCAGAGGGACAGGGCCCGCTTCACCCCTCCACTTT. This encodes CASSRGTGPASPLHF.

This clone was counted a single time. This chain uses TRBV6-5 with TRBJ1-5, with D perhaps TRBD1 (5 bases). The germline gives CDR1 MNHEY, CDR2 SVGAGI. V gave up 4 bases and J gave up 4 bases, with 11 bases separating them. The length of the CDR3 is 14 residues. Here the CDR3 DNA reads TGTGCCAGCAGTTCGTCGGGGCTGAATCAGCCCCAGCATTTT. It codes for CASSSSGLNQPQHF.

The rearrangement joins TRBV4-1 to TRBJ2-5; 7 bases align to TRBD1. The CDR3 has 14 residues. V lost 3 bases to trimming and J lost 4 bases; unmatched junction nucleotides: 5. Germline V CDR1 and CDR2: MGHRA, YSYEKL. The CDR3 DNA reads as TGCGCCAGCAGCCAGTCGGGACAGCGAGAGACCCAGTACTTC. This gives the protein CASSQSGQRETQYF.

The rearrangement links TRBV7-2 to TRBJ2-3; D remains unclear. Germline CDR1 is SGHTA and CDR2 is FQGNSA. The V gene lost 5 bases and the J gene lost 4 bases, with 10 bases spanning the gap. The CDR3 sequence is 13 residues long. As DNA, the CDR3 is TGTGCCAGCAGCACCGGACCGCCAGATACGCAGTATTTT. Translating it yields CASSTGPPDTQYF.

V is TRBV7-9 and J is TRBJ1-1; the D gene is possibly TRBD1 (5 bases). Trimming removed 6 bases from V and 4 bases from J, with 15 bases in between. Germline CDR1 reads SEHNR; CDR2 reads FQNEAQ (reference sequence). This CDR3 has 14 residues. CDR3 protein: CASRSSGYSTEAFF. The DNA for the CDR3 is TGTGCCAGCAGGTCATCAGGGTATAGCACTGAAGCTTTCTTT.